The clone carrying this T cell receptor beta chain was counted a few times. What it recognizes is unknown. Germline CDR1 and CDR2: SNHLY and FYNNEI. CDR3 size: 11 residues. V shed 3 bases and J shed 3 bases, with 2 bases lying between them. The data originate from a study of T-cell memory formation after mild COVID-19. Study-level points and caveats: Confirmation was lacking for SARS-CoV-2 specificity of second-wave clones that peaked on day 37. Pre-infection memory held some responding clones, suggesting pre-existing cross-reactive T cells responded.

From the 5' RACE reads, TCRdb called clonotypes with MiXCR, one entry per CDR3 protein. The table lists some 260,000 distinct CDR3 sequences, about a sixth of them singletons. V is TRBV2 and J is TRBJ1-2; D remains ambiguous. Source material: PBMCs or a T cell subset sorted from them (not recorded which). The TCR was taken from a young man who had mild COVID-19 (a few samples of this study predate the infection). Cell type and time point are not known. The CDR3 coding sequence is TGTGCCAGCAGTGAGTACTATGGCTACACCTTC. It encodes CASSEYYGYTF. The full variable domain, rest sourced from reference TRBV2 and TRBJ1-2, is EPEVTQTPSHQVTQMGQEVILRCVPISNHLYFYWYRQILGQKVEFLVSFYNNEISEKSEIFDDQFSVERPDGSNFTLKIRSTKLEDSAMYFCASSEYYGYTFGSGTRLTVV.